This passage covers 12 T cell receptor beta chains from one sample sequenced in a study of CD8+ T cells in alopecia areata. Extracted from the samples, RNA was reverse transcribed into cDNA to serve as the sequencing template. Profiling relied on immunoSEQ multiplex PCR, and the TCRdb table lists in-frame clones only, not all of them. This table holds more than 95,000 clones, less than 70% found once. Material for sequencing was CD4+ T cells sorted from blood. The receptors were sampled from a human donor in good health.

The chain is built from TRBV4-3 and TRBJ1-2; TRBD1 agrees at 8 bases. From germline, CDR1 is LGHNA and CDR2 YSLEER. There are 16 residues in the CDR3. V dropped 1 base and J dropped 4; count of bases not matched to a gene: 8. This CDR3 reads CASSQARGRGGYGYTF. The DNA of the CDR3 is TGCGCCAGCAGCCAAGCCAGGGGGCGCGGGGGCTATGGCTACACCTTC.

This rearrangement joins TRBV5-1 to TRBJ1-2; D remains unclear. This CDR3 is built from 13 residues. From germline, CDR1 is SGHRS and CDR2 YFSETQ. Trimming shortened V by 2 bases and J by 8 bases, and 13 bases separated the two germline ends. CDR3 sequence: CASSFVDGNGYTF. CDR3 DNA sequence: TGCGCCAGCAGCTTCGTCGATGGTAACGGCTACACCTTC.

V and J are TRBV2 and TRBJ1-2, with 8 bases lining up with TRBD1. The CDR3 has 15 residues. CDR1 is SNHLY and CDR2 is FYNNEI in the germline V gene. The trim removed 6 bases at V and 2 bases at J, leaving 8 bases unmatched. The CDR3 reads CASRTRTGRNYGYTF. In DNA form, the CDR3 reads TGTGCCAGCAGGACCAGGACAGGGAGAAACTATGGCTACACCTTC.

The sample holds a few counts of this clone. The chain links TRBV28 to TRBJ2-3; 11 positions match TRBD2. J was trimmed by 6 bases and V by 6 bases; bases with no gene match: 11. This CDR3 spans 16 amino acids. The germline CDR1 and CDR2 sequences are MDHEN and SYDVKM. As DNA, the CDR3 is TGTGCCAGCAGCCCGGCTCTAGCGGGGGGCTCGGATACGCAGTATTTT. Its translation: CASSPALAGGSDTQYF.

The genes are TRBV28 and TRBJ1-5; D not certain. Germline V CDR1 and CDR2: MDHEN, SYDVKM. The CDR3 runs to 13 residues. With 7 bases removed from V and 3 bases from J, the gap between germline ends came to 10 bases. The CDR3 loop is CASNLPNNQPQHF. DNA of the CDR3: TGTGCCAGCAATCTACCCAACAATCAGCCCCAGCATTTT. Complete variable domain (other parts from reference TRBV28 and TRBJ1-5): DVKVTQSSRYLVKRTGEKVFLECVQDMDHENMFWYRQDPGLGLRLIYFSYDVKMKEKGDIPEGYSVSREKKERFSLILESASTNQTSMYLCASNLPNNQPQHFGDGTRLSIL.

In this sample, this clone turned up a few times. V is TRBV4-2 and J is TRBJ1-1; D remains unclear. Trimming took off 0 bases at V and 0 bases at J, with 8 bases between the two ends. Germline CDR1 reads LGHNA; CDR2 reads YNFKEQ. This CDR3 has 15 residues. The CDR3 bases are TGTGCCAGCAGCCAAGATAACTTTATGAACACTGAAGCTTTCTTT. Its protein is CASSQDNFMNTEAFF.

The chain links TRBV29-1 to TRBJ2-3; D is tentatively TRBD1 or TRBD2 (5 bases each). Germline CDR1 and CDR2: SQVTM and ANQGSEA. V was trimmed by 6 bases and J by 8 bases, leaving 15 bases between them. CDR3 length: 12 amino acids. CDR3 nucleotides: TGCAGCGTCTCCGGGAATGGGGGTACGCAGTATTTT. Its translation is CSVSGNGGTQYF.

The chain employs TRBV2 and TRBJ2-1; 7 nucleotides align to TRBD1. Per the germline V gene, CDR1 is SNHLY and CDR2 is FYNNEI. Trimming took 7 bases from V and 5 from J; bases not matched to a gene: 8. CDR3 size: 14 residues. The CDR3 region is CASTSRDSNNEQFF. The DNA of the CDR3 is TGTGCCAGCACCTCCCGGGACAGCAACAATGAGCAGTTCTTC.

This sequence joins TRBV29-1 and TRBJ1-1; no clear D gene. CDR3 length: 11 residues. The V gene lost 0 bases and the J gene lost 10 bases, with 9 bases spanning the gap. Germline V gene sequence: CDR1 SQVTM, CDR2 ANQGSEA. The CDR3 reads CSVEEGSLAFF. The CDR3 DNA reads as TGCAGCGTTGAAGAGGGGTCGCTAGCTTTCTTT.

The chain combines TRBV14 with TRBJ2-7, with no clear D. This CDR3 is 13 amino acids long. Germline V gene sequence: CDR1 SGHDN, CDR2 FVKESK. V was pared by 0 bases and J by 3 bases, with 6 bases between. This CDR3 reads CASSQEWNYEQYF. As DNA, the CDR3 is TGTGCCAGCAGCCAAGAGTGGAACTACGAGCAGTACTTC.

This clone showed up just a few times. The chain recombines TRBV6-5 with TRBJ1-1; D not resolved. CDR1 MNHEY and CDR2 SVGAGI come from the germline V gene. Trimming removed 7 bases at V and 8 bases at J, with 11 bases between. The CDR3 extends over 11 amino acids. The CDR3 sequence is CASKVGREAFF. The DNA of the CDR3 is TGTGCCAGCAAGGTGGGGAGGGAAGCTTTCTTT.

The rearrangement uses TRBV2 and TRBJ1-1; no definite D call. Per the germline V gene, CDR1 is SNHLY and CDR2 is FYNNEI. Trimming stripped 4 bases from V and 1 base from J, with 10 bases between. There are 14 residues in the CDR3. The CDR3 DNA sequence: TGTGCCAGCAGTGTTTTTGCCCCGAACACTGAAGCTTTCTTT. This translates into CASSVFAPNTEAFF.